These 21 T cell receptor beta chains originate from one sample sequenced in a study of blood T cell repertoires in COVID-19. Sequenced by immunoSEQ multiplex PCR; TCRdb stores in-frame clones only, minus some. This sample has some 190,000 clones, with approximately 73% found just once. Sequenced material: PBMCs or T cells enriched from blood (not recorded which). These receptor sequences come from a woman between 50 and 59 years old with acute COVID-19.

The table lists this clone with a few counts. This sample includes further DNA sequences coding for the same CDR3. The chain carries TRBV6-1 and TRBJ2-7; D gene uncertain. Trimming stripped 1 base from V and 2 bases from J, with 9 bases between. Per the germline V gene, CDR1 is MNHNS and CDR2 is SASEGT. The CDR3 is 14 residues long. DNA for the CDR3: TGTGCCAGCAGTGAAGGTGGCGGCCCCTACGAGCAGTACGTC. Translation gives CASSEGGGPYEQYV.

This chain joins TRBV10-2 and TRBJ1-5; TRBD1 agrees at 11 bases. Germline CDR1 WSHSY, CDR2 SAAADI. The CDR3 consists of 14 residues. V was pared by 5 bases and J by 11 bases, with 8 bases of the junction left unmatched. The CDR3 nucleotides are TGCGCCAGCAGTTACCGGGGACAGGGGGAGGCCCAGCATTTT. Amino acid sequence: CASSYRGQGEAQHF.

V gene TRBV18 combines with J gene TRBJ2-7; TRBD1 matches at 9 bases. This CDR3 has 15 amino acids. The J segment lost 1 base and the V segment lost 4 bases, leaving 5 bases of the junction unmatched. The V gene's germline CDR1 is KGHSH and CDR2 LQKENI. CDR3 coding DNA: TGTGCCAGCTCACTATCGGGACAGGGATCCTACGAGCAGTACGTC. Amino acid sequence: CASSLSGQGSYEQYV.

The genes are TRBV19 and TRBJ1-1; D is perhaps TRBD1 (5 bases). Germline loops: CDR1 LNHDA, CDR2 SQIVND (reference sequence). V dropped 6 bases and J dropped 3 bases, with 11 bases sitting between them. This CDR3 has 13 residues. Written as DNA, the CDR3 is TGTGCCAGTAGACAGGACACCGACACTGAAGCTTTCTTT. Its translation: CASRQDTDTEAFF.

V usage is TRBV5-3 and J usage is TRBJ1-2, with TRBD1 matching 9 bases. TRBV5-3 is sorted into the ORF group, with uncertain function. V dropped 4 bases and J dropped 7; count of bases not matched to a gene: 14. The CDR3 runs 16 residues. The DNA of the CDR3 is TGTGCCAGAAGCAAAGGCACCGGGACAGGGCAAAGTGGCTACACCTTC. Residues: CARSKGTGTGQSGYTF.

V usage is TRBV5-4 and J usage is TRBJ1-1; 12 bases are a match to TRBD1. Germline V gene lookup returns CDR1 SGHNT and CDR2 YYREEE (reference sequence). V was clipped by 0 bases and J by 5 bases; unmatched bases: 2. CDR3 length: 15 amino acids. CDR3 residues: CASSLGDRGRTEAFF. The CDR3 DNA follows: TGTGCCAGCAGCTTGGGGGACAGGGGGCGAACTGAAGCTTTCTTT. Supplemented by reference TRBV5-4 and TRBJ1-1, the full variable domain reads ETGVTQSPTHLIKTRGQQVTLRCSSQSGHNTVSWYQQALGQGPQFIFQYYREEENGRGNFPPRFSGLQFPNYSSELNVNALELDDSALYLCASSLGDRGRTEAFFGQGTRLTVV.

V gene TRBV28 combines with J gene TRBJ2-2; 7 nucleotides agree with TRBD1. The CDR3 runs to 14 residues. Trimming removed 2 bases from V and 8 bases from J; junction bases left unmatched: 5. The germline V gene encodes CDR1 MDHEN and CDR2 SYDVKM. CDR3 sequence: CASSLQQGQGELFF. In DNA form, the CDR3 reads TGTGCCAGCAGTTTACAGCAGGGACAGGGGGAGCTGTTTTTT.

The CDR3 protein is CASSPRRVEADTQYF. The DNA for the CDR3 is TGTGCCAGCAGCCCCCGGCGGGTTGAGGCAGATACGCAGTATTTT. The V and J genes are TRBV7-6 and TRBJ2-3; tentative D call: TRBD2 (5 bases). Germline loops: CDR1 SGHVS, CDR2 FNYEAQ. Trimming took off 5 bases at V and 4 bases at J, with 16 bases between the two ends. The length of the CDR3 is 15 residues.

The V gene is TRBV5-6, the J gene TRBJ1-2; D is uncertain. CDR1 SGHDT and CDR2 YYEEEE come from the germline V gene. The CDR3 spans 12 residues. V lost 2 bases and J lost 7, with 9 bases in between. CDR3 DNA sequence: TGTGCCAGCAGCTTAACCGGTACTGGCTACACCTTC. This gives the protein CASSLTGTGYTF. The whole variable domain, filled in from reference TRBV5-6 and TRBJ1-2, reads DAGVTQSPTHLIKTRGQQVTLRCSPKSGHDTVSWYQQALGQGPQFIFQYYEEEERQRGNFPDRFSGHQFPNYSSELNVNALLLGDSALYLCASSLTGTGYTFGSGTRLTVV.

The V call is TRBV9, the J call TRBJ2-2, with 10 nucleotides matching TRBD1. Germline-derived CDR1 and CDR2 are SGDLS and YYNGEE. Trimming removed 5 bases from V and 3 bases from J; junction bases left unmatched: 4. The CDR3 consists of 15 residues. DNA of the CDR3: TGTGCCAGCAGGGGGGACAGGGGTGACACCGGGGAGCTGTTTTTT. Encoded protein: CASRGDRGDTGELFF.

The J gene is TRBJ1-2, the V gene TRBV28; the match to TRBD1 covers 10 bases. CDR3 length: 15 residues. CDR1 MDHEN and CDR2 SYDVKM come from the germline V gene. Unmatched junction bases numbered 3, after V lost 1 base and J lost 4 bases. The CDR3 region has the DNA TGTGCCAGCAGTTTATCGGACAGGGGGGGCTATGGCTACACCTTC. Amino acid sequence: CASSLSDRGGYGYTF.

The chain carries TRBV2 and TRBJ1-1; 8 bases fit TRBD1. V was pared by 5 bases and J by 10 bases, with 9 bases of the junction left unmatched. Germline CDR1 and CDR2: SNHLY and FYNNEI. The CDR3 spans 13 residues. As DNA, the CDR3 is TGTGCCAGCAGTCTCGGGACAGGTGGTCCAGCTTTCTTT. Amino acid sequence: CASSLGTGGPAFF.

The chain has TRBV5-1 and TRBJ2-3, with D unclear. Germline CDR1 and CDR2: SGHRS and YFSETQ. The CDR3 covers 13 residues. V dropped 0 bases and J dropped 1 base, with 3 bases sitting between them. Here the CDR3 reads CASSLGGTDTQYF. The DNA of the CDR3 is TGCGCCAGCAGCTTGGGAGGCACAGATACGCAGTATTTT.

The chain carries TRBV11-2 and TRBJ1-6; D is uncertain. Trimming shortened V by 5 bases and J by 9 bases, and 17 bases separated the two germline ends. The germline gives CDR1 SGHAT, CDR2 FQNNGV. The CDR3 covers 15 residues. CDR3 amino acids: CASSTGISGISPLHF. The CDR3 nucleotides are TGTGCCAGCAGCACCGGAATTTCCGGGATTTCACCCCTCCACTTT.

This chain links TRBV10-1 with TRBJ1-2, with D unclear. Trimming shortened V by 0 bases and J by 2 bases, and 7 bases separated the two germline ends. CDR1 is WNHNN and CDR2 is SYGVQD in the germline V gene (reference sequence). The CDR3 consists of 14 residues. CDR3 nucleotides: TGCGCCAGCAGTGAGTCCGGGAGGAACTATGGCTACACCTTC. This translates into CASSESGRNYGYTF.

The rearrangement uses TRBV3-1 (or the pseudogene TRBV3-2) and TRBJ1-3; 9 nucleotides match TRBD1. Trimming took 4 bases from V and 6 from J; bases not matched to a gene: 7. CDR1 and CDR2 from the germline V gene are LGHDT and YNNKEL (reference sequence). This CDR3 contains 15 residues. CDR3 DNA sequence: TGTGCCAGCAGCCCTCCGGGACAGGGCCAAAACACCATATATTTT. Its protein is CASSPPGQGQNTIYF.

On this clone: Mismatch with germline at one junction end may stem from a read error. This sequence joins TRBV7-2 and TRBJ2-5; D is unclear. CDR1 is SGHTA and CDR2 is FQGNSA in the germline V gene. The CDR3 loop spans 14 amino acids. CDR3 sequence (DNA): TGTGCCAGCAGCTTAGACCCTAGTTCCGCTCCAGTTGACTTC. Its translation is CASSLDPSSAPVDF.

The chain combines TRBV2 with TRBJ2-5; a weak D match, TRBD2 (5 bases). Germline assignment: CDR1 SNHLY and CDR2 FYNNEI. The length of the CDR3 is 14 residues. V lost 9 bases, J lost 0 bases, and 14 bases lay in between. The CDR3 sequence is CASIGLPHQETQYF. For the CDR3, the DNA is TGTGCCAGTATCGGACTGCCACACCAAGAGACCCAGTACTTC.

This chain uses TRBV19 with TRBJ1-2; D is undetermined. Germline V lookup: CDR1 LNHDA, CDR2 SQIVND (reference sequence). Trimming took 2 bases from V and 8 from J, leaving 21 bases between them. The CDR3 loop spans 16 amino acids. CDR3 DNA sequence: TGTGCCAGTAGTATATCCGGATGGGCAGAGGGTTCGGGCTACACCTTC. Encoded protein: CASSISGWAEGSGYTF.

CDR3 in DNA: TGTGCCAGCAGCTTGGGGAGCGGGCAAGAGACCCAGTACTTC. Translated: CASSLGSGQETQYF. V usage is TRBV13 and J usage is TRBJ2-5; TRBD2 is a possible D gene (6 bases). Germline CDR1 and CDR2: PRHDT and FYEKMQ (reference sequence). The CDR3 runs 14 residues. V was shortened by 3 bases and J by 2 bases, with 10 bases between the two germline ends.

The V gene is TRBV6-5, the J gene TRBJ1-6, with 7 bases aligning to TRBD1. The germline CDR1 and CDR2 sequences are MNHEY and SVGAGI. This CDR3 is built from 15 residues. The V segment lost 6 bases and the J segment 7 bases; nucleotides outside the gene matches: 9. The chain's CDR3 is CASSYTQGGNSPLHF. DNA for the CDR3: TGTGCCAGCAGCTACACTCAGGGGGGAAATTCACCCCTCCACTTT.